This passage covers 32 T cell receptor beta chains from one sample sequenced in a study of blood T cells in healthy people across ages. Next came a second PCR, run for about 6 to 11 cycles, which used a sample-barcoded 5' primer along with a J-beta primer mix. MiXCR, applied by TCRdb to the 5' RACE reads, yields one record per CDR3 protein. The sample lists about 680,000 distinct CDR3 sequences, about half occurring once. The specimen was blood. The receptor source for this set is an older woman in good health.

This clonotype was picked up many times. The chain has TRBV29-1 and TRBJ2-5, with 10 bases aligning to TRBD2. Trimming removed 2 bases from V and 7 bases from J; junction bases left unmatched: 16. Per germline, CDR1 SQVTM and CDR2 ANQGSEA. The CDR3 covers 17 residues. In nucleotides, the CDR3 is TGCAGCGTTGAAAAAGCGGGAGGGCCTTTTCTGGTTGGGACCCAGTACTTC. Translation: CSVEKAGGPFLVGTQYF.

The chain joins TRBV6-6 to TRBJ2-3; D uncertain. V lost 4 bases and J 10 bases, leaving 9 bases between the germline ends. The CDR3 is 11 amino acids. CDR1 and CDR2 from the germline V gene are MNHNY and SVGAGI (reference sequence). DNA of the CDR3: TGTGCCAGCAGTTCTCTTAAGGCGCAGTATTTT. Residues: CASSSLKAQYF.

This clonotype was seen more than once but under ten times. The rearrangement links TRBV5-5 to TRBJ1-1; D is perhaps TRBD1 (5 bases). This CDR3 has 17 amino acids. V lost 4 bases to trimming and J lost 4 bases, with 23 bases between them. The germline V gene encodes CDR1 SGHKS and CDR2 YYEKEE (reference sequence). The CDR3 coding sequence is TGTGCCAGCAGCGAAGGACAACAGGCAGGCCGGGTCACTGAAGCTTTCTTT. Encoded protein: CASSEGQQAGRVTEAFF.

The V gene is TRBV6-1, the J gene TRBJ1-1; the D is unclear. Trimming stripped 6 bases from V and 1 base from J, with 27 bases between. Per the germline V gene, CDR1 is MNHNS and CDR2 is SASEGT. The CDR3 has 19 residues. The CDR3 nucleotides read TGTGCCAGCAGCCCGACATTCTTCAGCCTAGGGAGGGAGAACACTGAAGCTTTCTTT. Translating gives CASSPTFFSLGRENTEAFF.

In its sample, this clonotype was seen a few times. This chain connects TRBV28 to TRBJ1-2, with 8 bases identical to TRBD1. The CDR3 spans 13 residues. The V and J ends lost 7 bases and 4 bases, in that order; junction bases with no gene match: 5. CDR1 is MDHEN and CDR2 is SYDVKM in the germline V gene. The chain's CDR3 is CASTGQGLYGYTF. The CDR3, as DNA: TGTGCCAGCACTGGACAGGGCCTCTATGGCTACACCTTC.

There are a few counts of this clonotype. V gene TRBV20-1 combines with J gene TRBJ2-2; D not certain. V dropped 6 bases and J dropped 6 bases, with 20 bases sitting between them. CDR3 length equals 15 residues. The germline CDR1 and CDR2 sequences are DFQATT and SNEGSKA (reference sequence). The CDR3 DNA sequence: TGCAGTGCCCCGCCGGTGCAGGCGAAGCCCGGGGAGCTGTTTTTT. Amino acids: CSAPPVQAKPGELFF.

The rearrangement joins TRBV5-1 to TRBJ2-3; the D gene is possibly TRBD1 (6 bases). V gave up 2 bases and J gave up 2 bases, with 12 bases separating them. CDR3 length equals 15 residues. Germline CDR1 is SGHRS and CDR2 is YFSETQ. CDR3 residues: CASSFGQFLTDTQYF. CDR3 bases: TGCGCCAGCAGCTTTGGACAGTTCCTCACAGATACGCAGTATTTT. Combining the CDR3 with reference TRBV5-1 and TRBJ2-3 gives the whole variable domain KAGVTQTPRYLIKTRGQQVTLSCSPISGHRSVSWYQQTPGQGLQFLFEYFSETQRNKGNFPGRFSGRQFSNSRSEMNVSTLELGDSALYLCASSFGQFLTDTQYFGPGTRLTVL.

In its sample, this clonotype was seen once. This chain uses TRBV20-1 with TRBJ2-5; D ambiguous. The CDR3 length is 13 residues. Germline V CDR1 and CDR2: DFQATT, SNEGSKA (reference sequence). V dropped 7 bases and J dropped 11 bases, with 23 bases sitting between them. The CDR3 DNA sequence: TGCAGTGTGGCGCCCCAGGCTAGTACCGGGCAGTACTTC. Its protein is CSVAPQASTGQYF.

The CDR3 sequence: CASSYSSGGHYGYTF. The DNA of the CDR3 is TGTGCCAGCAGTTACTCGTCAGGTGGGCACTATGGCTACACCTTC. V usage is TRBV6-5 and J usage is TRBJ1-2; unclear D gene. Trimming took off 0 bases at V and 3 bases at J, with 11 bases between the two ends. The CDR3 contains 15 residues. CDR1 is MNHEY and CDR2 is SVGAGI in the germline V gene.

The CDR3 DNA follows: TGCGCCAGCAGAGGTCGAGGTGAGCAGTACTTC. Its translation: CASRGRGEQYF. This sequence joins TRBV5-1 and TRBJ2-5; D gene ambiguous. The V gene lost 5 bases and the J gene lost 11 bases, with 13 bases spanning the gap. In germline, CDR1 is SGHRS, CDR2 YFSETQ. The CDR3 is 11 amino acids.

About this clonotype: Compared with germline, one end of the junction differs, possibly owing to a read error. CDR3 DNA sequence: TGTGCCGGCAGCCAAGTGGGATTTGGTATCGGGGGCCCAGAAAACGAGCAGTTCTTC. Translation: CAGSQVGFGIGGPENEQFF. The chain recombines TRBV4-2 with TRBJ2-1; either TRBD1 or TRBD2 may fit D (6 bases each). The CDR3 contains 19 residues. Germline V gene lookup returns CDR1 LGHNA and CDR2 YNFKEQ.

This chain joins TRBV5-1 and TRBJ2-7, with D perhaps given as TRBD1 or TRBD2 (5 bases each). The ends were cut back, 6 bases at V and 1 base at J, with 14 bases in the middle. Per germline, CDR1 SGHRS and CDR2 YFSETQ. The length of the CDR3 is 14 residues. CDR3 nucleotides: TGCGCCAGCACCCTGGGACCGACGTCCTACGAGCAGTACTTC. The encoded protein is CASTLGPTSYEQYF.

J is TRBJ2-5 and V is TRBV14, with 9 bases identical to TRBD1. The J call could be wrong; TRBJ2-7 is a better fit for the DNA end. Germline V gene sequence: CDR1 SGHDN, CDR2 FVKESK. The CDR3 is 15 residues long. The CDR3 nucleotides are TGTGCCAGCAGCCAAGCCGGGACAGGGCTCTACGAGCAGTACTTC. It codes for CASSQAGTGLYEQYF.

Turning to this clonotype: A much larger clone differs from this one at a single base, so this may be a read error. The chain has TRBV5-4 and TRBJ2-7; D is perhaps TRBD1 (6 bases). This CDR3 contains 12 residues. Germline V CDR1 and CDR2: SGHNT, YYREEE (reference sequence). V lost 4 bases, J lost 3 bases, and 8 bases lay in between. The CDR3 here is CASSTDSYEQYF. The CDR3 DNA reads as TGTGCCAGCAGCACGGACAGCTACGAGCAGTACTTC. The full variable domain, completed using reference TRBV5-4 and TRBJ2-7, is ETGVTQSPTHLIKTRGQQVTLRCSSQSGHNTVSWYQQALGQGPQFIFQYYREEENGRGNFPPRFSGLQFPNYSSELNVNALELDDSALYLCASSTDSYEQYFGPGTRLTVT.

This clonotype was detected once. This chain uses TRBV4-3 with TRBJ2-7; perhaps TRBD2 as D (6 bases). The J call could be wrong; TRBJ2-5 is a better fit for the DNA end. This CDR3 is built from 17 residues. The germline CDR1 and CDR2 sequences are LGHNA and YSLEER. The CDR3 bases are TGCGCCAGCAGCCAAGATCTCGGACTACGTTTTGATGAGACCCAGTACTTC. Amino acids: CASSQDLGLRFDETQYF.

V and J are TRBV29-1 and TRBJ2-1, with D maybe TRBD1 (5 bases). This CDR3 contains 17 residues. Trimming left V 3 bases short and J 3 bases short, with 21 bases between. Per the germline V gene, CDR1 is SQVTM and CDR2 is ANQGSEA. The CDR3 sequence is CSVDKGVSNTNYNEQFF. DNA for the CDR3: TGCAGCGTTGATAAAGGGGTCAGCAACACGAACTACAATGAGCAGTTCTTC.

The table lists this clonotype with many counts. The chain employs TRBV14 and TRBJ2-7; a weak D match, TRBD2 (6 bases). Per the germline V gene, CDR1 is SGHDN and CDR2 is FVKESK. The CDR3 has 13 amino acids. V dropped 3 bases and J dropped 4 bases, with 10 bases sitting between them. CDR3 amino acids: CASSQAAGYEQYF. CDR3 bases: TGTGCCAGCAGCCAGGCGGCGGGGTACGAGCAGTACTTC.

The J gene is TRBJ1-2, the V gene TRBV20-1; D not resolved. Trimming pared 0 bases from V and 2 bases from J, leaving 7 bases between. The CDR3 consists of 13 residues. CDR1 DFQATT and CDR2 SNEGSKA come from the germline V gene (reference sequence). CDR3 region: CSARDSMNYGYTF. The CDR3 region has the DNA TGCAGTGCTAGAGATTCAATGAACTATGGCTACACCTTC.

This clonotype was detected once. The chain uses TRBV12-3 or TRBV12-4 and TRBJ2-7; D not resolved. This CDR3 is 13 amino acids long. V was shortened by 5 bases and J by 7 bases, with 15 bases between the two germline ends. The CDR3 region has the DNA TGTGCCAGCAGTCTCGACCAGCCTAGGGAGCAGTACTTC. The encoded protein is CASSLDQPREQYF.

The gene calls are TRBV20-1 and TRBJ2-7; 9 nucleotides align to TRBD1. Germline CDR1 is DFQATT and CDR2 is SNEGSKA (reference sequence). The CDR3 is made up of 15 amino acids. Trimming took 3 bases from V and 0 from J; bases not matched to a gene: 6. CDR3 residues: CSASPGQGISYEQYF. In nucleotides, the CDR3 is TGCAGTGCTAGCCCGGGACAGGGAATCTCCTACGAGCAGTACTTC.

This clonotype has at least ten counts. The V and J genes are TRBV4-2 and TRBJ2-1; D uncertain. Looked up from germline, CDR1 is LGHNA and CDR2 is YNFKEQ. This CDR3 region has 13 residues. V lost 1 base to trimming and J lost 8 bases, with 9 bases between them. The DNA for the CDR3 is TGTGCCAGCAGCCAAGGGTACATGGATGAGCAGTTCTTC. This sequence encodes CASSQGYMDEQFF.

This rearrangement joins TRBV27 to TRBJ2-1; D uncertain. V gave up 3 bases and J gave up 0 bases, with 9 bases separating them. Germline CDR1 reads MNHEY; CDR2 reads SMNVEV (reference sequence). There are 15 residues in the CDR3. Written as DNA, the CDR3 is TGTGCCAGCAGTTTTAATCCTATCTCCTACAATGAGCAGTTCTTC. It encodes CASSFNPISYNEQFF.

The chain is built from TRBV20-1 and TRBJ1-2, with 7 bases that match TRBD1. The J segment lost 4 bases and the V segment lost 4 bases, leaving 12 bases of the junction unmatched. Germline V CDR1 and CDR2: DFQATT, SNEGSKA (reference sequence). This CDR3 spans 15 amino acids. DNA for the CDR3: TGCAGTGCTAAAGACCCAGGGGGAACGACCTATGGCTACACCTTC. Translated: CSAKDPGGTTYGYTF.

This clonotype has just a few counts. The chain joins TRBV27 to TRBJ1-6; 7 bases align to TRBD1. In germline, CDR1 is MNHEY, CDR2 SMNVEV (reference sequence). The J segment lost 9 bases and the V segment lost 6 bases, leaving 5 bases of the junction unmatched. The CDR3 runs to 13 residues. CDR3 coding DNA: TGTGCCAGCAGGCTCCAGGGGGGTTCACCCCTCCACTTT. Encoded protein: CASRLQGGSPLHF.

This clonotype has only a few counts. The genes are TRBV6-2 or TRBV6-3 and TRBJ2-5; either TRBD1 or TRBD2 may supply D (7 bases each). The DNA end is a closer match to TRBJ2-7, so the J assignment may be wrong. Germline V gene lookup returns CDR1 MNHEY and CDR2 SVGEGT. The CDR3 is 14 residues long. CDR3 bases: TGTGCCAGCCAGGGGGGGGACTCCCCCTACGAGCAGTACTTC. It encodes CASQGGDSPYEQYF.

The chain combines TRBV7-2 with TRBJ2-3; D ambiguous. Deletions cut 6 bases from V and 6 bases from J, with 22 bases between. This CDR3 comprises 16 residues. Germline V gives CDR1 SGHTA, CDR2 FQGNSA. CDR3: CASRPRRALTFDTQYF. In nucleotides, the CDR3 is TGTGCCAGCAGACCACGACGCGCTCTGACCTTTGATACGCAGTATTTT.

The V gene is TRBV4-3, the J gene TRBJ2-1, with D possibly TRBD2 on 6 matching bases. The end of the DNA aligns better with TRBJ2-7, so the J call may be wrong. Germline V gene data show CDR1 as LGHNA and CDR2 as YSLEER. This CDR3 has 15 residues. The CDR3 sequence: CASSQDVRGAHEQYF. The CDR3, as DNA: TGCGCCAGCAGCCAAGATGTGCGCGGGGCCCACGAGCAGTACTTC.

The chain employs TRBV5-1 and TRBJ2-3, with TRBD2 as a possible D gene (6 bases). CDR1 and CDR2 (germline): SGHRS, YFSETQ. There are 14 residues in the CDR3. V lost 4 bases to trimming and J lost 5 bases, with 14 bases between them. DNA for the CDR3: TGCGCCAGCAGCCCCGGAGGGGACTTAGATACGCAGTATTTT. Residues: CASSPGGDLDTQYF.

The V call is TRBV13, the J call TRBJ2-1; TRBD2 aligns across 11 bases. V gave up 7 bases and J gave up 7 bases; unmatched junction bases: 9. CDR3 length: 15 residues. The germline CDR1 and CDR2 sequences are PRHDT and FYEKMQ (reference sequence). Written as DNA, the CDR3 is TGTGCCAGCACCAAGTTGACTAGCGGGGCTAATGAGCAGTTCTTC. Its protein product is CASTKLTSGANEQFF.

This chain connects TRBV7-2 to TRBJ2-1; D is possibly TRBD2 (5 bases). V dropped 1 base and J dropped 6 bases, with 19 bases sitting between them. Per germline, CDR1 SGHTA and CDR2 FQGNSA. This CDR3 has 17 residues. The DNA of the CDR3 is TGTGCCAGCAGCTTAGGGGTTAGGGCTAGCTTGGCCAATGAGCAGTTCTTC. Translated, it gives CASSLGVRASLANEQFF. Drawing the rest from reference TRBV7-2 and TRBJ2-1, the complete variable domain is GAGVSQSPSNKVTEKGKDVELRCDPISGHTALYWYRQSLGQGLEFLIYFQGNSAPDKSGLPSDRFSAERTGGSVSTLTIQRTQQEDSAVYLCASSLGVRASLANEQFFGPGTRLTVL.

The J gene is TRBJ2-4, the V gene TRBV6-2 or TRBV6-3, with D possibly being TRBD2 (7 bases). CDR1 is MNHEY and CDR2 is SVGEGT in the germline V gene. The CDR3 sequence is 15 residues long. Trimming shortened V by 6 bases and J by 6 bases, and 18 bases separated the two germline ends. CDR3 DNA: TGTGCCAGCAGCTACGGGGGGCCCCCCGCAAACATTCAGTACTTC. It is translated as CASSYGGPPANIQYF.

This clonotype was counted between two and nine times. The CDR3 DNA sequence: TGTGCCAGCAGTTTACAGGCCCGCACCCCCAAACCTGGCTACACCTTC. Its translation is CASSLQARTPKPGYTF. The chain combines TRBV28 with TRBJ1-2; D unresolved. Trimming pared 2 bases from V and 7 bases from J, leaving 20 bases between. CDR1 is MDHEN and CDR2 is SYDVKM in the germline V gene. The CDR3 runs to 16 residues.